The 3 T cell receptor beta chains listed next were all sequenced from one sample in a study of T cell repertoires in cytomegalovirus infection. TCRdb called the reads again in MiXCR, with one record for every CDR3 protein. The table records some 940,000 distinct CDR3 sequences, roughly a third of them present only once. For these TCRs, the target antigens are not known. The sequences come from cultured CD8+ T cells from PBMCs, collected from culture after CMV antigen stimulation. The source of these receptors is a human donor in good health (CMV status not recorded). Some clones in this sample may be carry-over from other donors' samples.

Concerning this clonotype: A much larger clone is a single base away; this may be a read error. The chain joins TRBV7-2 to TRBJ1-2; D gene uncertain. The germline V gene has CDR1 SGHTA and CDR2 FQGNSA. Trimming shortened V by 5 bases and J by 4 bases, and 14 bases separated the two germline ends. The CDR3 extends over 14 amino acids. The CDR3 loop reads CASSPTSQSYGYTF. CDR3 coding DNA: TGTGCCAGCAGCCCCACGTCGCAGAGCTATGGCTACACCTTC.

V usage is TRBV27 and J usage is TRBJ2-1; maybe TRBD2 (7 bases). Germline V lookup: CDR1 MNHEY, CDR2 SMNVEV (reference sequence). This CDR3 has 17 residues. With 6 bases removed from V and 4 bases from J, the gap between germline ends came to 22 bases. CDR3 loop: CASSYTRGGAPYNEQFF. In DNA form, the CDR3 reads TGTGCCAGCAGCTATACGAGAGGGGGGGCTCCATACAATGAGCAGTTCTTC.

The V and J genes are TRBV7-9 and TRBJ1-1, with D tentatively TRBD1 (5 bases). The CDR3 totals 16 residues. Germline V gives CDR1 SEHNR, CDR2 FQNEAQ (reference sequence). V lost 5 bases and J lost 0, with 16 bases in between. The CDR3 nucleotides are TGTGCCAGCAGCCCCCCGGGGGGGGGGGTGAACACTGAAGCTTTCTTT. It yields the protein CASSPPGGGVNTEAFF. Full variable domain (rest looked up from reference TRBV7-9 and TRBJ1-1): DTGVSQNPRHKITKRGQNVTFRCDPISEHNRLYWYRQTLGQGPEFLTYFQNEAQLEKSRLLSDRFSAERPKGSFSTLEIQRTEQGDSAMYLCASSPPGGGVNTEAFFGQGTRLTVV.